This TCR beta chain was observed in a study of metastatic and nonmetastatic thyroid tumors (dated by TCRdb to 2020 to 2021). The study in broad terms: Repertoires from peripheral blood and from tumor or nodule tissue samples of malignant and benign thyroid patients were compared. Findings and caveats that apply to the study as a whole: TCR beta diversity was reported as significantly higher in malignant tumors than in benign nodules, in both blood and tumor samples.

CDR3 length: 15 amino acids, cysteine to phenylalanine. Only the CDR3 region is kept as DNA, spanning 45 bases read in frame from base 1. The germline V gene (reference sequence) gives CDR1 as LNHNV and CDR2 as YYDKDF. The junction shows trimming of 5 bases on V and 2 bases on J, and the gene matches do not reach 7 bases of it. Based on its abundance in the sample, this clone is medium-sized (0.01 to 0.1%). Its specific antigen is unknown. No per-base quality is available; no much larger clone lies one base away. No patient had received any treatment before thyroid surgery. Using T-cell receptor beta sequencing, the study looked back at clinical samples from patients collected from about 2011 to 2019. To prepare the library, PCR was applied. The sequencer listed for this sample is Illumina HiSeq 4000. High-throughput sequencing was used to profile the TCR beta-chain CDR3 region of each patient. In the original analysis: A classifier to discriminate distant-metastatic papillary thyroid cancer patients was built from CDR3 differences across clinicopathological groups. To measure repertoire diversity the researchers used the Shannon index, while the Morisita-Horn index served to gauge how similar the tumor and blood repertoires were. Using fastp trimming at Q25 and MiXCR clonotype assembly, TCRdb reanalyzed the public sequencing data and kept in-frame beta chains. For this entry, the V and J calls and clone size follow TCRdb and not the study's own pipeline. The sample data list about 19,000 clones, and roughly a quarter of these were observed just once. The ten largest clones capture over 9.5% of the sample.

The V and J genes are TRBV15 and TRBJ2-3; 7 bases in the junction line up with TRBD2. The sample was tumor tissue. This sequence was found in a female donor with papillary thyroid cancer or a benign thyroid nodule (not recorded which). Some clones in this sample may be carry-over from other donors' samples. The CDR3 loop reads CATSPGGRPTDTQYF. The DNA reads TGTGCCACCAGCCCCGGGGGGAGGCCCACAGATACGCAGTATTTT.